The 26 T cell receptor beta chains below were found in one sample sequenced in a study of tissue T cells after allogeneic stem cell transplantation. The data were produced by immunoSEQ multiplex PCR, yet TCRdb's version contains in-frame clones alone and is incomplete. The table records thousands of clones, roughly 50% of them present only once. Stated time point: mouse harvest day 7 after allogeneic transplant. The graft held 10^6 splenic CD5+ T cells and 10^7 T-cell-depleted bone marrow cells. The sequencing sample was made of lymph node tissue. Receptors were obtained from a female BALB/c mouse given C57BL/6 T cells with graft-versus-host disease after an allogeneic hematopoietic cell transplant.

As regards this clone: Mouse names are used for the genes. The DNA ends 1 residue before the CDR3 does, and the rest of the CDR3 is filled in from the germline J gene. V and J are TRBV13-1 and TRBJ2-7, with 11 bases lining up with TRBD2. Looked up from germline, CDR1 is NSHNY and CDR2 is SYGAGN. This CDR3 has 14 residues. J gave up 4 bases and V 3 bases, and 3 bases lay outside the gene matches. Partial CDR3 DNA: TGTGCCAGCAGTGCGCGACTGGGGGGGTATGAACAGTAC. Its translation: CASSARLGGYEQY. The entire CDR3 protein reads CASSARLGGYEQYF.

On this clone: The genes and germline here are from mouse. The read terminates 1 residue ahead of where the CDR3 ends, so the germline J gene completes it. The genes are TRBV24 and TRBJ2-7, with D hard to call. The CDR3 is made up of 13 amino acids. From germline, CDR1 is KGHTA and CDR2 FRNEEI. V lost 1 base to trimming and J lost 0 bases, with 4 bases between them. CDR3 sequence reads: CASSLSGSYEQYF. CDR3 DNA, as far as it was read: TGTGCCAGCAGTCTGTCAGGCTCCTATGAACAGTAC.

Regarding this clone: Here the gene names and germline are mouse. The sequenced part of the CDR3 DNA is TGTGCCAGCAGCCGACAGGGGTATGAACAGTAC. This gives the protein CASSRQGYEQY. The CDR3 in full is CASSRQGYEQYF. V gene TRBV2 combines with J gene TRBJ2-7, with 8 positions matching TRBD1. The CDR3 end falls 1 residue outside the read, so it is completed with the germline J gene. CDR1 LGHNA and CDR2 YSYQKL come from the germline V gene. The CDR3 has 12 amino acids. The V segment lost 4 bases and the J segment 4 bases; nucleotides outside the gene matches: 0.

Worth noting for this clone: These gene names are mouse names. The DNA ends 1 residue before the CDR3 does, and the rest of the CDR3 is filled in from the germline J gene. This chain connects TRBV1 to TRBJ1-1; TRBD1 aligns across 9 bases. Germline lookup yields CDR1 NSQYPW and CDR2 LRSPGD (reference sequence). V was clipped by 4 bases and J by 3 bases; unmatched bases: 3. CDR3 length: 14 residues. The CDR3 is CTCSDRDRDTEVFF. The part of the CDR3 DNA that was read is TGCACCTGCAGTGACCGGGACAGGGACACAGAAGTCTTC.

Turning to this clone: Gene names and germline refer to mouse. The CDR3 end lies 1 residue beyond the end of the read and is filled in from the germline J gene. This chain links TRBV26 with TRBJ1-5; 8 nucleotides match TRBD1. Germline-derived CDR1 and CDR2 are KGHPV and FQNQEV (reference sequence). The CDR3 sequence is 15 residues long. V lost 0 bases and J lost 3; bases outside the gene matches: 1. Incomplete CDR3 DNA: TGTGCCAGCAGTCTGTCCACAGGGGGCAACCAGGCTCCGCTT. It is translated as CASSLSTGGNQAPL. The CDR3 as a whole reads CASSLSTGGNQAPLF.

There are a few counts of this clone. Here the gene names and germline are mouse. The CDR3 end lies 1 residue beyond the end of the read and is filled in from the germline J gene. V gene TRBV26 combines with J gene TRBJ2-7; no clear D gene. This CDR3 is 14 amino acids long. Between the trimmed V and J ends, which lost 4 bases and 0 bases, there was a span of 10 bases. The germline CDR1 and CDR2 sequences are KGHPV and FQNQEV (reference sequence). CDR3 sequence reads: CASSPRQSSYEQYF. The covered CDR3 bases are TGTGCCAGCAGTCCTCGACAAAGCTCCTATGAACAGTAC.

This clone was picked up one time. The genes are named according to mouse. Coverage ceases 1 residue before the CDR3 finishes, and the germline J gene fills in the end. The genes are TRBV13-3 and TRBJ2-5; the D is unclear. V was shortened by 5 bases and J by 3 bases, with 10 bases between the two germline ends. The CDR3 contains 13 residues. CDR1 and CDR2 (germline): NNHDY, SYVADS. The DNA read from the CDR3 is TGTGCCAGCAGAGGCGGTGGGCAAGACACCCAGTAC. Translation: CASRGGGQDTQY. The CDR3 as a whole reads CASRGGGQDTQYF.

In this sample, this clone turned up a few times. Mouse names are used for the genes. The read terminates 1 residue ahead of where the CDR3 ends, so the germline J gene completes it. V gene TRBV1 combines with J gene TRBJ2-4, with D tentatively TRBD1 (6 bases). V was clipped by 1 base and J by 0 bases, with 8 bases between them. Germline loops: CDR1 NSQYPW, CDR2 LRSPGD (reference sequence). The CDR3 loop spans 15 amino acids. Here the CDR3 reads CTCSAGGHSQNTLYF. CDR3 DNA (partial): TGCACCTGCAGTGCAGGGGGACATAGTCAAAACACCTTGTAC.

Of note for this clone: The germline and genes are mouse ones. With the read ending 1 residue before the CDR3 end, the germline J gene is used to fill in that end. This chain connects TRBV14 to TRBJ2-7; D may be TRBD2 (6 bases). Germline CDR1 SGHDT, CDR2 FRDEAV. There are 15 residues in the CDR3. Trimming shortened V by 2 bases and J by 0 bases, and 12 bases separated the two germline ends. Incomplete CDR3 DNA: TGTGCCAGCAGTTTAGGGCTGGGGAGCTCCTATGAACAGTAC. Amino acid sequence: CASSLGLGSSYEQY. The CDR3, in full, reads CASSLGLGSSYEQYF.

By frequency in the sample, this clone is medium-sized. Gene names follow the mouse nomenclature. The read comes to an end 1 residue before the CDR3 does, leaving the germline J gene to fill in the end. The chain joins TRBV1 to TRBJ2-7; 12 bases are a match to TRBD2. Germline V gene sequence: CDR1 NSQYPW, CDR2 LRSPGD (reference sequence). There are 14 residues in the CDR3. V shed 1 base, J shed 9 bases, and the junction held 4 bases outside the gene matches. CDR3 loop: CTCSAGTGGGRQYF. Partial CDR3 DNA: TGCACCTGCAGTGCAGGGACTGGGGGGGGAAGACAGTAC.

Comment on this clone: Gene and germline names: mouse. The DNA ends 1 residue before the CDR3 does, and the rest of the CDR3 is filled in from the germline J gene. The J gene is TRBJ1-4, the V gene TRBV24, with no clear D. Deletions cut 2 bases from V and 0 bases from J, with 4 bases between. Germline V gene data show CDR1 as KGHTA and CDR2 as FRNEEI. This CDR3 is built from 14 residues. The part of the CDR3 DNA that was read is TGTGCCAGCAGTCTGGGGATTTCCAACGAAAGATTATTT. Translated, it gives CASSLGISNERLF. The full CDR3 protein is CASSLGISNERLFF.

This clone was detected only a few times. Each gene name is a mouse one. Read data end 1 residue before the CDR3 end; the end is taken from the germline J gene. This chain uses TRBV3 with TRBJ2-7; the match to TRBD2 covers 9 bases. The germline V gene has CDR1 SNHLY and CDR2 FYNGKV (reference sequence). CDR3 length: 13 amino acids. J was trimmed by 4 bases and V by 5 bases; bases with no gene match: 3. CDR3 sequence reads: CASSVGLGYEQYF. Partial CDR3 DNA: TGTGCCAGCAGCGTCGGACTGGGGTATGAACAGTAC. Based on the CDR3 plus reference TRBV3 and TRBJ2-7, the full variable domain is GPKVLQIPSHQIIDMGQMVTLNCDPVSNHLYFYWYKQILGQQMEFLVNFYNGKVMEKSKLFKDQFSVERPDGSYFTLKIQPTALEDSAVYFCASSVGLGYEQYFGPGTRLTVL.

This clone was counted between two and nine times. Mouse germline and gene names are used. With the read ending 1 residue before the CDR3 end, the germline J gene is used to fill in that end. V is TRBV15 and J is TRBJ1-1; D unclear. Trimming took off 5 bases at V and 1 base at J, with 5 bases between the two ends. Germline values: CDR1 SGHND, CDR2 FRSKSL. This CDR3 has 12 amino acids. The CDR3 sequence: CASSRRNTEVFF. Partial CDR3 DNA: TGTGCCAGCAGTCGGAGAAACACAGAAGTCTTC.

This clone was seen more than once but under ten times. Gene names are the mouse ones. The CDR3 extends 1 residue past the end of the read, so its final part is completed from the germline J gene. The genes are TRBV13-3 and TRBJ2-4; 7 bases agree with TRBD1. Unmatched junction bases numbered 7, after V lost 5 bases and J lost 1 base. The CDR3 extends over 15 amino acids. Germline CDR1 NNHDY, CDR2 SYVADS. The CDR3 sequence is CASSLDREGQNTLYF. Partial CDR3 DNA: TGTGCCAGCAGCCTCGACAGGGAAGGTCAAAACACCTTGTAC.

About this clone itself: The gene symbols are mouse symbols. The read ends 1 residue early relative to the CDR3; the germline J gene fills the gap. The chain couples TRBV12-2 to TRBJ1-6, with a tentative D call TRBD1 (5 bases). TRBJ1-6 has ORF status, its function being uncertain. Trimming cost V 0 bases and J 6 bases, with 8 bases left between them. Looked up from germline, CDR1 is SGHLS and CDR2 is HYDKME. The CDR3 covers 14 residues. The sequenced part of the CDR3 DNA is TGTGCCAGCTCTCTCGACAGATCTAATTCGCCCCTCTAC. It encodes CASSLDRSNSPLY. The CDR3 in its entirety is CASSLDRSNSPLYF.

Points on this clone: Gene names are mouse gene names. This CDR3 is CASSLRNQDTQYF. Incomplete CDR3 DNA: TGTGCCAGCAGTCTCAGGAACCAAGACACCCAGTAC. J is TRBJ2-5 and V is TRBV26; D ambiguous. Read data end 1 residue before the CDR3 end; the end is taken from the germline J gene. The CDR3 has 13 amino acids. Trimming pared 3 bases from V and 0 bases from J, leaving 4 bases between. Per the germline V gene, CDR1 is KGHPV and CDR2 is FQNQEV (reference sequence).

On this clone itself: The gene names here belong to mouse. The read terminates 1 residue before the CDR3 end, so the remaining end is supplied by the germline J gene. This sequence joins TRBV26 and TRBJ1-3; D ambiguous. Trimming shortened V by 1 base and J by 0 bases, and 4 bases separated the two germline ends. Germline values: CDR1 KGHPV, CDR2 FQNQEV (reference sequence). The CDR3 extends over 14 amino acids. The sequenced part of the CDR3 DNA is TGTGCCAGCAGTCTGTTGGATTCTGGAAATACGCTCTAT. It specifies CASSLLDSGNTLY. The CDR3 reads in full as CASSLLDSGNTLYF.

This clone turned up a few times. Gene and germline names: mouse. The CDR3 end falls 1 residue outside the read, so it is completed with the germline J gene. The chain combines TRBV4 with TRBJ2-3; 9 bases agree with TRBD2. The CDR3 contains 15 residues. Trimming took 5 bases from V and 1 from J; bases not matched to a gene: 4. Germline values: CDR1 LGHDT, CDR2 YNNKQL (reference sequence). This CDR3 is CASSPRLGGAETLYF. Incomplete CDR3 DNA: TGTGCCAGCAGCCCTCGACTGGGGGGTGCAGAAACGCTGTAT. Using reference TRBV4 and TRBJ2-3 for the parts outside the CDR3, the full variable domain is ETAVFQTPNYHVTQVGNEVSFNCKQTLGHDTMYWYKQDSKKLLKIMFSYNNKQLIVNETVPRRFSPQSSDKAHLNLRIKSVEPEDSAVYLCASSPRLGGAETLYFGSGTRLTVL.

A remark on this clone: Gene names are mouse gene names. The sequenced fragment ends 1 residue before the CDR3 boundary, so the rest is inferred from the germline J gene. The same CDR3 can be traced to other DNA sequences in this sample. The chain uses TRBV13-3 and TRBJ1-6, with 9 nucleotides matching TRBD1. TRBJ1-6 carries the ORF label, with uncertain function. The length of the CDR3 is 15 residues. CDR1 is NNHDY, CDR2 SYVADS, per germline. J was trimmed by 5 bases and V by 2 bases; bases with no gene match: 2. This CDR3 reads CASSEGDRDNSPLYF. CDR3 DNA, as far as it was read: TGTGCCAGCAGTGAAGGGGACAGGGATAATTCGCCCCTCTAC.

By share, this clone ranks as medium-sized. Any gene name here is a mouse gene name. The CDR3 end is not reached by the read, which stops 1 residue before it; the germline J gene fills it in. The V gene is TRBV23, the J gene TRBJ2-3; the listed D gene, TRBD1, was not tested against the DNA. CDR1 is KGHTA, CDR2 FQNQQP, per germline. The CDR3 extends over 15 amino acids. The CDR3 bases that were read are TGCTCCAGCAGTGGCCGGGACAGGGGTGCAGAAACGCTGTAT. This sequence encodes CSSSGRDRGAETLY. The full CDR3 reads CSSSGRDRGAETLYF.

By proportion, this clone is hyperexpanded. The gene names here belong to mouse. The CDR3 sequence is CASSDSSYEQYF. The part of the CDR3 DNA that was read is TGTGCCAGCAGTGATAGCTCCTATGAACAGTAC. The chain carries TRBV13-3 and TRBJ2-7; D is unresolved. The missing CDR3 end, 1 residue past where the read stops, is filled in from the germline J gene. The CDR3 covers 12 residues. Germline values: CDR1 NNHDY, CDR2 SYVADS. Trimming removed 1 base from V and 0 bases from J, with 2 bases in between.

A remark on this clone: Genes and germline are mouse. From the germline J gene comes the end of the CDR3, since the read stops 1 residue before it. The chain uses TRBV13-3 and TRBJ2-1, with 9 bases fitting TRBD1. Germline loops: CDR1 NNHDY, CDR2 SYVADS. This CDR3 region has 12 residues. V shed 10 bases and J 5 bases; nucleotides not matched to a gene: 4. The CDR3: CASRDRDAEQFF. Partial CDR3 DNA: TGTGCCTCCCGGGACAGGGATGCTGAGCAGTTC.

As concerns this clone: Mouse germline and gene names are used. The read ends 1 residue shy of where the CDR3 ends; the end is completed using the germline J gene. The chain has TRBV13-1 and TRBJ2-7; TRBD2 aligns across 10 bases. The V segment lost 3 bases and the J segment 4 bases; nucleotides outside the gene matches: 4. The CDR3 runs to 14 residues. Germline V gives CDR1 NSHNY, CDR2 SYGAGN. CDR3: CASSVRDWGYEQYF. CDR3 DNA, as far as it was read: TGTGCCAGCAGTGTCCGGGACTGGGGATATGAACAGTAC.

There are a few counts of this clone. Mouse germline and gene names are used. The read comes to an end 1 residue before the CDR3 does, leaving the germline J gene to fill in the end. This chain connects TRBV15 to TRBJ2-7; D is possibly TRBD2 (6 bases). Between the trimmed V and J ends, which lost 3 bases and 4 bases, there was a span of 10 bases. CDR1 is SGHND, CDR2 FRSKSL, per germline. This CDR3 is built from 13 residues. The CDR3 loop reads CASSFLGSYEQYF. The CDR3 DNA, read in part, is TGTGCCAGCAGTTTTCTGGGGTCTTATGAACAGTAC.

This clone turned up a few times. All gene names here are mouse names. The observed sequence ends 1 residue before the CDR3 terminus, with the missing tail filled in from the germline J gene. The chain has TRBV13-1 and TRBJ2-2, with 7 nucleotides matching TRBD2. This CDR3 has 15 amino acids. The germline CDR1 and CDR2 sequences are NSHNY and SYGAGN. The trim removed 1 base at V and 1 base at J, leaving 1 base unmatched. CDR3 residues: CASSDPGGNTGQLYF. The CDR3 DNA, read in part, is TGTGCCAGCAGTGATCCTGGGGGAAACACCGGGCAGCTCTAC.

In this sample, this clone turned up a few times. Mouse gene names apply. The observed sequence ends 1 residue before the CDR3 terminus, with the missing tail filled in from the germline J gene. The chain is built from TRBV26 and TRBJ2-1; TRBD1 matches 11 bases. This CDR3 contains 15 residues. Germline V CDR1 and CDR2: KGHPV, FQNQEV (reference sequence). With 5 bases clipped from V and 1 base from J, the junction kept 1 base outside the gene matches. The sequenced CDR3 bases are TGTGCCAGCAGTGGGGACAGGGGGAACTATGCTGAGCAGTTC. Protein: CASSGDRGNYAEQF. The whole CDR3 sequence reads CASSGDRGNYAEQFF.